A single T cell receptor (beta chain) is shown here with its context. Its target is not known. Looked up from germline, CDR1 is LNHDA and CDR2 is SQIVND (reference sequence). Deletions cut 1 base from V and 4 bases from J, with 14 bases between. This CDR3 has 16 amino acids. The data belong to a study of cytomegalovirus exposure and HLA in healthy donors. Notes on the study in general: TCR beta V segments were, for the most part, productive about 87% or about 30% of the time in an earlier analysis. Listed as cytomegalovirus-associated were roughly 180 TCR beta chains. The authors assumed roughly uniform sequencing depth across donors for presence/absence analyses. The authors later linked a missense DCLRE1C variant to TCR beta V- and J-gene trimming.

The PCR contained 60 Vbeta and 13 Jbeta primers. Sequencing was performed with immunoSEQ multiplex PCR; in TCRdb, only in-frame clones are kept and a portion is missing. Of about 69,000 clones listed, around 68% are singletons. The gene calls are TRBV19 and TRBJ2-1; the D gene is possibly TRBD2 (7 bases). Sequencing was done on a sample of PBMCs. The clonotype comes from a woman under 40 in good health and CMV-seronegative. This CDR3 is CASSIGEGHPYNEQFF. The DNA of the CDR3 is TGTGCCAGTAGTATAGGGGAGGGACATCCATACAATGAGCAGTTCTTC.